The rows below give T cell receptor beta chains drawn from one sample of a study of blood T cell repertoires in COVID-19. The protocol was immunoSEQ multiplex PCR, while the TCRdb copy is restricted to in-frame clones and leaves out a portion. This table holds about 87,000 clones, approximately 85% found once. The sample consisted of peripheral blood. Receptors originate from a woman at least 80 years old with COVID-19, enrolled during active disease. Both conserved end residues are part of each CDR3. The order of the fields is V gene, CDR3 protein.

v_gene: TRBV12-3/TRBV12-4
CDR3aa: CASSQRERETQYF

v_gene: TRBV5-1
CDR3aa: CASSLPNTYEQYF

v_gene: TRBV28
CDR3aa: CASSLLRQGSEQYF

v_gene: TRBV5-1
CDR3aa: CASSWGQRGTGGYTF

v_gene: TRBV3-1/TRBV3-2
CDR3aa: CASSQVQGAGYGYTF

v_gene: TRBV3-1/TRBV3-2
CDR3aa: CASSPPGLAGYEQYF

v_gene: TRBV5-1
CDR3aa: CASRHPQSRGIAGELFF

v_gene: TRBV18
CDR3aa: CASSPARGSGEQFF

v_gene: TRBV19
CDR3aa: CARQGLAAPYEQYF

v_gene: TRBV7-5
CDR3aa: CVRSSGRGAGNEKLFF

v_gene: TRBV18
CDR3aa: CASSPGTGGYEQYF

v_gene: TRBV6-6
CDR3aa: CASSWGLDNEQFF

v_gene: TRBV5-1
CDR3aa: CASSLQVSSYEQYF

v_gene: TRBV7-3
CDR3aa: CASSPPAGGPDEQFF

v_gene: TRBV5-1
CDR3aa: CASSLTGQGNTGELFF

v_gene: TRBV7-3
CDR3aa: CASSQSGGGSVEQFF

v_gene: TRBV28
CDR3aa: CASNPAGLAGNYEQYF

v_gene: TRBV10-3
CDR3aa: CAISERGETQYF

v_gene: TRBV7-9
CDR3aa: CASSGGTVLMNTEAFF

v_gene: TRBV28
CDR3aa: CASSRTLAGGLTDTQYF

v_gene: TRBV7-2
CDR3aa: CASSLGRGLAKNIQYF

v_gene: TRBV9
CDR3aa: CASSVVADSYNEQFF

v_gene: TRBV6-6
CDR3aa: CASSLRRAGKTYEQYF

v_gene: TRBV19
CDR3aa: CASSGTGGYEQYF

v_gene: TRBV9
CDR3aa: CASSVDPGTGPVGEQFF

v_gene: TRBV7-9
CDR3aa: CASGDPGQKNTEAFF

v_gene: TRBV24-1
CDR3aa: CATSDSGSSSGNTIYF

v_gene: TRBV2
CDR3aa: CASSDGGADTEAFF

v_gene: TRBV18
CDR3aa: CASSPTTGSYNEQFF

v_gene: TRBV3-1/TRBV3-2
CDR3aa: CASTTGSRANEKLFF

v_gene: TRBV18
CDR3aa: CASSPPSGSYEQYF

v_gene: TRBV27
CDR3aa: CASSYRGLPPNYGYTF

v_gene: TRBV10-3
CDR3aa: CAISGGTPQETQYF

v_gene: TRBV24-1
CDR3aa: CATRGTGDYGYTF

v_gene: TRBV14
CDR3aa: CASSQDLRGPETQYF

v_gene: TRBV27
CDR3aa: CASSHTLSNEAFF